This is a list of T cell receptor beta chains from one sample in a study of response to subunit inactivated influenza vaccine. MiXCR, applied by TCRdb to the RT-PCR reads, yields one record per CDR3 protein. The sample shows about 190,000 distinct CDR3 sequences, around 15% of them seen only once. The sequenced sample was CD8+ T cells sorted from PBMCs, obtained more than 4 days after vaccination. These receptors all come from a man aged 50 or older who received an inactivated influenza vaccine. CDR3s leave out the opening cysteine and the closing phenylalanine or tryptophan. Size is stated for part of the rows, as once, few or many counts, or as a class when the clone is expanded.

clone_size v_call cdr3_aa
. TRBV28 ASSLYGQGAYEQY
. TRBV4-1 ASSLTGAVPF
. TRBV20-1 SARDRGETEAF
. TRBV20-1 SAGDRVWGNEQF
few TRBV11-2 ASSLAGLAGLETQY
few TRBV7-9 ASSLSGPGNNEQF
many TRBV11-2 ASSLGSLVHEQF
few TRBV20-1 SARDGSSYNSPLH
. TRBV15 ATSGLAGVEYNEQF
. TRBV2 ASSAGLAEYNEQF
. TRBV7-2 ASSPSTGAGSPLH
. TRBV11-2 ASSSSGTGHTEAF
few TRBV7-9 ASTQRDRFSGANVLT
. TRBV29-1 SVAPGTSVYNEQF
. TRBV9 ASSVAGTSTDTQY
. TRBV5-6 ASSLEGVSYEQY
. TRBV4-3 ASSQLTGVGFYEQY
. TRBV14 ASSQDYGSTEAF
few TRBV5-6 ASSPWMGSGANVLT
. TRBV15 ATSRDWAVGYEQY
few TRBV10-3 AISVLAGPYNEQF
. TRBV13 ASSPTGTSGNEQF
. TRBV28 ASSFYRGYEQY
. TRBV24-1 ATFKQPTPYQQY
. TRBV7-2 ASSQGFHEQY
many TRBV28 ASSKPSEVKETQY
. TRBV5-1 ASSLRQGTDSPLH
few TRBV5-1 ASSSTGANEKLF